This T cell receptor beta chain was retrieved from a study of T-cell reconstitution after alpha-beta-depleted transplantation in children. V lost 3 bases to trimming and J lost 3 bases, with 12 bases between them. The CDR3 runs 15 residues. This clonotype came up a few times. Preparation of the TCRbeta library involved a method that used unique molecular identifiers. TCRdb reprocessed the PCR reads via MiXCR and lists one record per CDR3 protein. The data show 640,000 or so distinct CDR3 sequences, roughly 17% seen once. The receptor comes from a human donor who donated a stem cell graft to a child with acute myeloid leukemia. This chain links TRBV12-3 or TRBV12-4 with TRBJ1-5; a possible D gene is TRBD1 (5 bases). Sequenced here: PBMCs from the stem cell graft donor, sampled from the stem cell graft. CDR3 DNA: TGTGCCAGCAGTTTTAGGGACGGATACAATCAGCCCCAGCATTTT. Translation gives CASSFRDGYNQPQHF.